This is a list of T cell receptor beta chains from one sample in a study of cytomegalovirus exposure and HLA in healthy donors. Produced via immunoSEQ multiplex PCR; TCRdb's table is partial and in-frame only. Of about 150,000 clones in the sample, approximately 9% were seen once. Material for sequencing was PBMCs. The source of these receptors is a male donor in good health and CMV-seronegative. Each CDR3 is given with its conserved first and last residue. Each record gives: clone size, D gene, J gene, V gene, CDR3 DNA, CDR3 protein. The D gene is left open where the match is weak. Expanded clones are given a class, and other clones once, few, many or no size at all.

clone size: NA
D gene: NA
J gene: TRBJ1-1
V gene: TRBV19
CDR3 DNA: TGTGCCAGTAGGACAGGTTTTGGGACTGAAGCTTTCTTT
CDR3 protein: CASRTGFGTEAFF

clone size: few
D gene: NA
J gene: TRBJ1-1
V gene: TRBV19
CDR3 DNA: TGTGCCAGTAGTATAGCATCCGGATTGGCAGGCCGGAACACTGAAGCTTTCTTT
CDR3 protein: CASSIASGLAGRNTEAFF

clone size: few
D gene: TRBD2
J gene: TRBJ2-2
V gene: TRBV6-1
CDR3 DNA: TGTGCCAGCAGTGAAGTAGCGGGGGGGACCGGGGAGCTGTTTTTT
CDR3 protein: CASSEVAGGTGELFF

clone size: few
D gene: TRBD1
J gene: TRBJ1-5
V gene: TRBV5-8
CDR3 DNA: TGTGCCAGCAGCCTCCGGACAGGGCCAAATCAGCCCCAGCATTTT
CDR3 protein: CASSLRTGPNQPQHF

clone size: few
D gene: NA
J gene: TRBJ1-1
V gene: TRBV19
CDR3 DNA: TGTGCCAGTACCGTGGACAGCAACACTGAAGCTTTCTTT
CDR3 protein: CASTVDSNTEAFF

clone size: few
D gene: TRBD1
J gene: TRBJ1-1
V gene: TRBV28
CDR3 DNA: TGTGCCAGCAGTCCTCGGACAGGGCGAAGGACTGAAGCTTTCTTT
CDR3 protein: CASSPRTGRRTEAFF

clone size: few
D gene: NA
J gene: TRBJ1-2
V gene: TRBV14
CDR3 DNA: TGTGCCAGCAGCCAAGACGTGGCAGACTATGGCTACACCTTC
CDR3 protein: CASSQDVADYGYTF

clone size: few
D gene: NA
J gene: TRBJ2-4
V gene: TRBV21-1
CDR3 DNA: TGTGCCAGCAGCGAAAGCAGTCTTGAGCAGCAGGCCAACATTCAGTACTTC
CDR3 protein: CASSESSLEQQANIQYF

clone size: NA
D gene: TRBD1
J gene: TRBJ2-7
V gene: TRBV6-1
CDR3 DNA: TGTGCCAGCACGTACACAGGGGGCGTGTACGAGCAGTACTTC
CDR3 protein: CASTYTGGVYEQYF

clone size: NA
D gene: NA
J gene: TRBJ2-5
V gene: TRBV7-3
CDR3 DNA: TGTGCCAGCAGCGTGACAGGGAGGTCAGAGACCCAGTACTTC
CDR3 protein: CASSVTGRSETQYF

clone size: few
D gene: TRBD2
J gene: TRBJ2-2
V gene: TRBV11-2
CDR3 DNA: TGTGCCAGCAGCCACGGAGCGGGGGGGCTCGGAGCCGGGGAGCTGTTTTTT
CDR3 protein: CASSHGAGGLGAGELFF

clone size: few
D gene: NA
J gene: TRBJ1-5
V gene: TRBV19
CDR3 DNA: TGTGCCAGTAGTAACCTCGGGCAGCCCCAGCATTTT
CDR3 protein: CASSNLGQPQHF

clone size: NA
D gene: TRBD2
J gene: TRBJ2-5
V gene: TRBV7-9
CDR3 DNA: TGTGCCAGCAGCTTAGTCCAGCGGGGCCAAGAGACCCAGTACTTC
CDR3 protein: CASSLVQRGQETQYF

clone size: few
D gene: NA
J gene: TRBJ1-2
V gene: TRBV9
CDR3 DNA: TGTGCCAGCAGCGAGAGCGTCGGGATCAAATATGGCTACACCTTC
CDR3 protein: CASSESVGIKYGYTF

clone size: few
D gene: NA
J gene: TRBJ2-3
V gene: TRBV6-5
CDR3 DNA: TGTGCCAGCAGTTACTCGGTCGGGGAGGTCACAGATACGCAGTATTTT
CDR3 protein: CASSYSVGEVTDTQYF

clone size: NA
D gene: TRBD2
J gene: TRBJ2-5
V gene: TRBV6-1
CDR3 DNA: TGTGCCAGCAATCCCGGGACTAAGCAAGAGACCCAGTACTTC
CDR3 protein: CASNPGTKQETQYF

clone size: NA
D gene: NA
J gene: TRBJ1-2
V gene: TRBV5-1
CDR3 DNA: TGCGCCAGCAGCCCCTTTGGGGGGAAGGCCCATGGCTACACCTTC
CDR3 protein: CASSPFGGKAHGYTF

clone size: few
D gene: TRBD1
J gene: TRBJ2-7
V gene: TRBV2
CDR3 DNA: TGTGCCAGCAGTGTTACCGGGACAGGGGGCTTGGTGGCTCTCGAGCAGTACTTC
CDR3 protein: CASSVTGTGGLVALEQYF

clone size: NA
D gene: TRBD1
J gene: TRBJ2-3
V gene: TRBV27
CDR3 DNA: TGTGCCAGCAGCCTCCTTCGGCAGGGGGCAGGCACAGATACGCAGTATTTT
CDR3 protein: CASSLLRQGAGTDTQYF

clone size: NA
D gene: TRBD2
J gene: TRBJ2-3
V gene: TRBV4-1
CDR3 DNA: TGCGCCAGCAGCCAAGCTGTCGGGGGGGGCACAGATACGCAGTATTTT
CDR3 protein: CASSQAVGGGTDTQYF

clone size: few
D gene: NA
J gene: TRBJ2-5
V gene: TRBV30
CDR3 DNA: TGTGCCTGGAGTGTTGGCACCCCTGCCGAGACCCAGTACTTC
CDR3 protein: CAWSVGTPAETQYF

clone size: few
D gene: NA
J gene: TRBJ1-6
V gene: TRBV18
CDR3 DNA: TGTGCCAGCTCACCGTACATGCCCTATAATTCACCCCTCCACTTT
CDR3 protein: CASSPYMPYNSPLHF

clone size: NA
D gene: NA
J gene: TRBJ2-1
V gene: TRBV7-9
CDR3 DNA: TGTGCCAGCAGCTTACGCGGGAATGAGCAGTTCTTC
CDR3 protein: CASSLRGNEQFF

clone size: NA
D gene: NA
J gene: TRBJ1-2
V gene: TRBV9
CDR3 DNA: TGTGCCAGCAGCTCGGACAGAGCTAACTATGGCTACACCTTC
CDR3 protein: CASSSDRANYGYTF

clone size: NA
D gene: TRBD2
J gene: TRBJ2-3
V gene: TRBV5-1
CDR3 DNA: TGCGCCAGCAGCCGTACCGGGGGGGGAAGCACAGATACGCAGTATTTT
CDR3 protein: CASSRTGGGSTDTQYF

clone size: NA
D gene: NA
J gene: TRBJ2-7
V gene: TRBV21-1
CDR3 DNA: TGTGCCAGCAGCAAAGGACAGGGACAGGGGTCCGACTACGAGCAGTACTTC
CDR3 protein: CASSKGQGQGSDYEQYF

clone size: few
D gene: TRBD1
J gene: TRBJ2-1
V gene: TRBV28
CDR3 DNA: TGTGCCAGCAGCATCTTAGAATACAGGACAGGGGGCGGGAATGAGCAGTTCTTC
CDR3 protein: CASSILEYRTGGGNEQFF

clone size: few
D gene: TRBD1
J gene: TRBJ1-2
V gene: TRBV7-2
CDR3 DNA: TGTGCCAGCAGCTCGGGACAGGGCTCCTATCTTGGCTACACCTTC
CDR3 protein: CASSSGQGSYLGYTF

clone size: few
D gene: NA
J gene: TRBJ2-3
V gene: TRBV4-3
CDR3 DNA: TGCGCCAGCAGCCAGGGGGGTGAGGTCTTAAGCACAGATACGCAGTATTTT
CDR3 protein: CASSQGGEVLSTDTQYF

clone size: few
D gene: TRBD1
J gene: TRBJ1-5
V gene: TRBV5-3
CDR3 DNA: TGTGCCAGAAGCCGCCAGGGGGATAGCAATCAGCCCCAGCATTTT
CDR3 protein: CARSRQGDSNQPQHF

clone size: NA
D gene: TRBD1
J gene: TRBJ2-1
V gene: TRBV28
CDR3 DNA: TGTGCCAGCAGTTTATGGTCTGTCACAGGGGATGAGCAGTTCTTC
CDR3 protein: CASSLWSVTGDEQFF

clone size: few
D gene: TRBD2
J gene: TRBJ2-3
V gene: TRBV7-8
CDR3 DNA: TGTGCCAGCAGCTTACGGGCGGGAGGGCCCGGTTTAACAGATACGCAGTATTTT
CDR3 protein: CASSLRAGGPGLTDTQYF

clone size: few
D gene: TRBD1
J gene: TRBJ2-7
V gene: TRBV5-1
CDR3 DNA: TGCGCCAGCAGCCCATCGACAGGGGGCTCCTACGAGCAGTACTTC
CDR3 protein: CASSPSTGGSYEQYF

clone size: NA
D gene: NA
J gene: TRBJ1-2
V gene: TRBV19
CDR3 DNA: TGTGCCAGTACAGAGACAGCAACTAACTATGGCTACACCTTC
CDR3 protein: CASTETATNYGYTF

clone size: NA
D gene: NA
J gene: TRBJ2-7
V gene: TRBV19
CDR3 DNA: TGTGCCAGTAGTCTGGGTCGGGGATACTACGAGCAGTACTTC
CDR3 protein: CASSLGRGYYEQYF

clone size: NA
D gene: TRBD1
J gene: TRBJ2-7
V gene: TRBV9
CDR3 DNA: TGTGCCAGCAGCGTAGGGGACAGGGAGGGCGAGCAGTACTTC
CDR3 protein: CASSVGDREGEQYF

clone size: few
D gene: NA
J gene: TRBJ1-5
V gene: TRBV4-1
CDR3 DNA: TGCGCCAGCAGGGACACGAAGGGGAATCAGCCCCAGCATTTT
CDR3 protein: CASRDTKGNQPQHF

clone size: few
D gene: TRBD2
J gene: TRBJ2-4
V gene: TRBV4-3
CDR3 DNA: TGCGCCAGCAGCCAACGGCAGGGAGGGTTGGACATTCAGTACTTC
CDR3 protein: CASSQRQGGLDIQYF

clone size: few
D gene: TRBD1
J gene: TRBJ2-7
V gene: TRBV28
CDR3 DNA: TGTGCCAGCAGTTTACGACAGGGGGCTAAATACGAGCAGTACTTC
CDR3 protein: CASSLRQGAKYEQYF

clone size: NA
D gene: TRBD2
J gene: TRBJ2-7
V gene: TRBV7-9
CDR3 DNA: TGTGCCAGCAGCTTGGCACTGGGACTAGCGGGATACGAGCAGTACTTC
CDR3 protein: CASSLALGLAGYEQYF